These 15 T cell receptor beta chains came from one sample sequenced in a study of PD-L1 blockade in urothelial cancer. TCRdb keeps only in-frame clones here, not all; method: immunoSEQ multiplex PCR. Of around 33,000 clones listed, about four fifths were seen once; the top ten hold approximately 3.5%. Specimen: PBMCs, collected around atezolizumab (anti-PD-L1) treatment. These receptors came from a man between 65 and 85 years old with urothelial cancer.

The rearrangement links TRBV4-3 to TRBJ2-2; D is unclear. The V and J ends lost 8 bases and 4 bases respectively, with 5 bases between them. CDR3 length: 11 residues. CDR1 is LGHNA and CDR2 is YSLEER in the germline V gene. The CDR3 loop reads CASVSTGELFF. The CDR3 DNA reads TGCGCCAGCGTCTCCACCGGGGAGCTGTTTTTT.

This clone was observed a few times. V usage is TRBV15 and J usage is TRBJ2-1; 9 nucleotides line up with TRBD1. Germline V lookup: CDR1 LNHNV, CDR2 YYDKDF (reference sequence). This CDR3 is built from 15 residues. V gave up 4 bases and J gave up 3 bases; unmatched junction bases: 4. The CDR3 DNA sequence: TGTGCCACCAGCATAACAGGGGGCAACTACAATGAGCAGTTCTTC. Translating gives CATSITGGNYNEQFF.

The J gene is TRBJ2-7, the V gene TRBV9, with 8 bases that match TRBD2. The trim removed 0 bases at V and 3 bases at J, leaving 2 bases unmatched. The CDR3 runs to 14 residues. Germline loops: CDR1 SGDLS, CDR2 YYNGEE. The CDR3 nucleotides read TGTGCCAGCAGCGTAGGGAGCGGGAGCTACGAGCAGTACTTC. Translation gives CASSVGSGSYEQYF.

The chain is built from TRBV27 and TRBJ2-2; 15 nucleotides line up with TRBD2. This CDR3 contains 15 residues. Trimming removed 6 bases from V and 7 bases from J; junction bases left unmatched: 3. CDR1 is MNHEY, CDR2 SMNVEV, per germline (reference sequence). CDR3 in DNA: TGTGCCAGCAGGGGGACTAGCGGGGGGTACGGGGAGCTGTTTTTT. Translation gives CASRGTSGGYGELFF.

The gene calls are TRBV5-5 and TRBJ1-5; 8 bases align to TRBD1. The trim removed 4 bases at V and 1 base at J, leaving 4 bases unmatched. The germline V gene encodes CDR1 SGHKS and CDR2 YYEKEE (reference sequence). This CDR3 is built from 15 residues. The CDR3 region is CASSLRTGSNQPQHF. CDR3 DNA: TGTGCCAGCAGCCTGCGGACAGGGAGCAATCAGCCCCAGCATTTT. Combining the CDR3 with reference TRBV5-5 and TRBJ1-5 gives the whole variable domain DAGVTQSPTHLIKTRGQQVTLRCSPISGHKSVSWYQQVLGQGPQFIFQYYEKEERGRGNFPDRFSARQFPNYSSELNVNALLLGDSALYLCASSLRTGSNQPQHFGDGTRLSIL.

This sequence joins TRBV7-3 and TRBJ2-7; the match to TRBD1 covers 7 bases. Germline values: CDR1 SGHTA, CDR2 FQGTGA. The CDR3 is 14 residues long. J lost 0 bases, V lost 5 bases, and 4 bases had no gene match. CDR3 coding DNA: TGTGCCAGCAGCAAAGGGGGCGGCTCCTACGAGCAGTACTTC. It yields the protein CASSKGGGSYEQYF.

The CDR3 protein is CASSSTGTVIPTNEKLFF. Here the CDR3 DNA reads TGTGCCAGCAGCTCGACCGGGACAGTGATCCCAACTAATGAAAAACTGTTTTTT. This chain connects TRBV7-9 to TRBJ1-4, with 7 bases matching TRBD1. V shed 4 bases and J 0 bases; nucleotides not matched to a gene: 11. This CDR3 has 18 residues. CDR1 and CDR2 (germline): SEHNR, FQNEAQ (reference sequence).

On this clone: This specimen includes other DNA sequences encoding the same CDR3. The chain recombines TRBV18 with TRBJ1-2; tentative D call: TRBD1 (6 bases). Trimming left V 1 base short and J 6 bases short, with 12 bases between. CDR1 and CDR2 (germline): KGHSH, LQKENI. This CDR3 spans 14 amino acids. Here the CDR3 reads CASSPLGTRDGYTF. The CDR3 nucleotides read TGTGCCAGCTCACCACTTGGGACAAGGGATGGCTACACCTTC.

V and J are TRBV7-3 and TRBJ2-1, with D tentatively TRBD2 (7 bases). Germline lookup yields CDR1 SGHTA and CDR2 FQGTGA. The CDR3 spans 17 residues. V lost 5 bases to trimming and J lost 0 bases, with 17 bases between them. Written as DNA, the CDR3 is TGTGCCAGCAGCCCTGGGGGGGGGCAAAGCTCCTACAATGAGCAGTTCTTC. Translation gives CASSPGGGQSSYNEQFF.

The chain joins TRBV15 to TRBJ1-1; D uncertain. Germline values: CDR1 LNHNV, CDR2 YYDKDF (reference sequence). The V end lost 2 bases, the J end lost 3 bases, and 13 bases lay between the germline ends. This CDR3 region has 15 residues. The CDR3, as DNA: TGTGCCACCAGCAGATCGAGAGGAGGGTACACTGAAGCTTTCTTT. Its translation is CATSRSRGGYTEAFF.

J is TRBJ2-1 and V is TRBV5-5; TRBD2 agrees at 7 bases. This CDR3 is built from 16 residues. Trimming at V came to 3 bases and at J to 0 bases, leaving 6 bases not matched to a gene. Germline CDR1 reads SGHKS; CDR2 reads YYEKEE (reference sequence). DNA for the CDR3: TGTGCCAGCAGCTATTCTAGCGGCTCCTCCTACAATGAGCAGTTCTTC. It specifies CASSYSSGSSYNEQFF.

The rearrangement links TRBV19 to TRBJ2-1, with D perhaps TRBD2 (6 bases). V was pared by 5 bases and J by 4 bases, with 18 bases between. Germline-derived CDR1 and CDR2 are LNHDA and SQIVND (reference sequence). The CDR3 consists of 16 residues. CDR3 residues: CASSRLAGRPYNEQFF. The CDR3 DNA sequence: TGTGCCAGTAGTCGTCTGGCGGGGCGTCCATACAATGAGCAGTTCTTC.

The DNA of the CDR3 is TGTGCCAGCAGCTTAACTAGGGGGACTGAAGCTTTCTTT. Translating gives CASSLTRGTEAFF. The chain is built from TRBV7-3 and TRBJ1-1; a possible D gene is TRBD1 (6 bases). The CDR3 runs 13 residues. The germline gives CDR1 SGHTA, CDR2 FQGTGA. Deletions cut 0 bases from V and 5 bases from J, with 7 bases between.

This clone was seen only once. The J gene is TRBJ2-3, the V gene TRBV19; tentative D call: TRBD1 (6 bases). In germline, CDR1 is LNHDA, CDR2 SQIVND (reference sequence). The CDR3 spans 14 residues. The germline V and J ends were trimmed by 5 bases and 2 bases, with 11 bases remaining between them. This CDR3 reads CASSDGDTTDTQYF. The CDR3 bases are TGTGCCAGTAGTGACGGGGACACCACAGATACGCAGTATTTT. Using reference TRBV19 and TRBJ2-3 for the parts outside the CDR3, the full variable domain is DGGITQSPKYLFRKEGQNVTLSCEQNLNHDAMYWYRQDPGQGLRLIYYSQIVNDFQKGDIAEGYSVSREKKESFPLTVTSAQKNPTAFYLCASSDGDTTDTQYFGPGTRLTVL.

The chain carries TRBV5-4 and TRBJ1-4; 8 bases agree with TRBD1. Germline CDR1 is SGHNT and CDR2 is YYREEE (reference sequence). CDR3 length equals 15 residues. The ends lost 3 bases at V and 0 bases at J; junction bases unmatched: 1. CDR3 in amino acids: CASSSQGATNEKLFF. The CDR3 nucleotides read TGTGCCAGCAGCTCACAGGGGGCAACTAATGAAAAACTGTTTTTT.